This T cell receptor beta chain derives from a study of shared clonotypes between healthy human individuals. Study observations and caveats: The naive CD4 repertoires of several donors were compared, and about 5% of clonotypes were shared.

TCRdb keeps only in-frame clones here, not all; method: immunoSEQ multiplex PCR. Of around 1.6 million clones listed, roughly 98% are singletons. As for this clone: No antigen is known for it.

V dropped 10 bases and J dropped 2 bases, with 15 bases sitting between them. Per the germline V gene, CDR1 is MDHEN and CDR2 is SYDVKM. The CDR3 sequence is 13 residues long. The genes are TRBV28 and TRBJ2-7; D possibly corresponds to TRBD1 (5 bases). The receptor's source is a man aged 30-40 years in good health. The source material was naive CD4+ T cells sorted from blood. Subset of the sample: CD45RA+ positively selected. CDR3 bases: TGTGCCACTGGAGTGGGGCCGGCCTACGAGCAGTACTTC. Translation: CATGVGPAYEQYF.